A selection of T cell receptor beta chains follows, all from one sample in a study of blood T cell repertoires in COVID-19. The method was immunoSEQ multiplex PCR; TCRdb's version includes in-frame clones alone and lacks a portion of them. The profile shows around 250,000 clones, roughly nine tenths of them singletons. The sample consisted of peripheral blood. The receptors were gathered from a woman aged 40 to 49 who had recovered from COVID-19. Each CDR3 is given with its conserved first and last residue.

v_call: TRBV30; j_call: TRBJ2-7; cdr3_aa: CAWSVIAGFGEQYF
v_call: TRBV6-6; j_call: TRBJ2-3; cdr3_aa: CASSQDILAQYF
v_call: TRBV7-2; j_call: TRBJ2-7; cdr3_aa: CASSNSGGIYEQYF
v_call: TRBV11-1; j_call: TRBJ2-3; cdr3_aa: CASSLWSGTSGRF
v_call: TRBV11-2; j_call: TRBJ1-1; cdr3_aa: CASSPRTGGATEAFF
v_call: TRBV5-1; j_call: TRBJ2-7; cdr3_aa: CASSSGQGVRGEQYF
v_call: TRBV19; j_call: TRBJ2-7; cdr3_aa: CASSIRTSASYEQYF
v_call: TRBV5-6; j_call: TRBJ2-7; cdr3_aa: CASSFQGRDEQYF
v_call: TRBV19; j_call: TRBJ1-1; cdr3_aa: CASSAPPTGNTEAFF
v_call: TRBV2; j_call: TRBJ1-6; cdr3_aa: CASSRDTALGALHF
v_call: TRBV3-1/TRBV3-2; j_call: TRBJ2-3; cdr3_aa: CASSGRSGRATDTQYF
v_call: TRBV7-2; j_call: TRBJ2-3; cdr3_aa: CASSLFGQVGDTQYF
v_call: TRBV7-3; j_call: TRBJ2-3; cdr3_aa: CASSRRGTTTDTQYF
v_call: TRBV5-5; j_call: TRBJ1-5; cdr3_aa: CASSFRHNSNQPQHF
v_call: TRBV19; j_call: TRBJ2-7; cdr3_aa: CASSIDGSGGYEQYF
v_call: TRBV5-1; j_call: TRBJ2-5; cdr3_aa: CASSLPGGDTLETQYF
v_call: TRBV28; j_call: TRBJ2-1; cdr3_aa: CASSLSLSSGLAGEVDEQFF
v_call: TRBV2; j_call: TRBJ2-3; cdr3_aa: CASSLRQGSTDTQYF
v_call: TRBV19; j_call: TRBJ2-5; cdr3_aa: CASSVQVWETQYF
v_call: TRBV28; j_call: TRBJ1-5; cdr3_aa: CASSLERSNQPQHF
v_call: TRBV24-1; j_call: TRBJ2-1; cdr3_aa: CATSDLGGETFF
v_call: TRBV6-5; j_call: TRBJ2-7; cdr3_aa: CASSRDRRNYEQYF
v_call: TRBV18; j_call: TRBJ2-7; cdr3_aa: CASSGGDPGVYEQYF
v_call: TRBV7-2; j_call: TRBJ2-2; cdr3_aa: CASSPSGTSSGELFF
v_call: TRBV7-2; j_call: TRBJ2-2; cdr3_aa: CASSPRGLAGGLTGELFF
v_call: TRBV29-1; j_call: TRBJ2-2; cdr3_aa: CSVQPDRTTGELFF
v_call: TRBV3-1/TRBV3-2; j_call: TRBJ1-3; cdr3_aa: CASSQSTGSSGNTIYF
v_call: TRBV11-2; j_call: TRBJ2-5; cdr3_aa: CASSPSPGQPGEETQYF
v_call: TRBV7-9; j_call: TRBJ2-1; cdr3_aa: CASSLRAGGSYNEQFF
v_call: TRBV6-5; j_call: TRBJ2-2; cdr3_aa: CASKGTSGSTGELFF
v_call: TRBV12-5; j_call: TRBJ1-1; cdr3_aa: CASGPLTGGNTEAFF
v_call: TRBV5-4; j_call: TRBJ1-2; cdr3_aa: CASSLDTGTVGYTF
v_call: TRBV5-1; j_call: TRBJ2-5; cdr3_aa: CASSFRTGLVETQYF
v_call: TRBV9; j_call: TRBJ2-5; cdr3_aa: CASSALAGEETQYF
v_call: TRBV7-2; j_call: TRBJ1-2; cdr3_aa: CASSPDWVNYGYTF
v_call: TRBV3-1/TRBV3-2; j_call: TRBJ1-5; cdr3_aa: CASSQERSGGSPQHF
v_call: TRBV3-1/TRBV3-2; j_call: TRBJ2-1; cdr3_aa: CASSQLAGAMDEQFF
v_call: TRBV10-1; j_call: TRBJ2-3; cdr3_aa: CASSESGLARDTQYF
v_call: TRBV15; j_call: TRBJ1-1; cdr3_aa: CATSRDWAGTEAFF
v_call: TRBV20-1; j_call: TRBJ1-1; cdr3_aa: CSAAMNTEAFF
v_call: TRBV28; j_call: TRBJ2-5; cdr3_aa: CASSLTGGGETQYF
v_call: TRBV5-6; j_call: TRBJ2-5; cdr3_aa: CASSLGGVVGAETQYF
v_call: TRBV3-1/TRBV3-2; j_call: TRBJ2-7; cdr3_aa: CASSQSWSYYEQYF
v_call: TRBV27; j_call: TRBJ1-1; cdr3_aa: CASSLSAGTEAFF
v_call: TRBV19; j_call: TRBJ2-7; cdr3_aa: CASTPGQGLVNEQYF